The sequence of this TCR beta chain was determined in a study of OX40 agonist ivuxolimab in advanced cancers. The overall study: Past anti-PD-1, anti-PD-L1 or anti-CTLA-4 therapy was accepted, and roughly 38% had received some.

Notes on the study in general: Compared with CD4+, CD8+ T cells on average had more expanded clones.

Only in-frame clones appear in the TCRdb table, and some are missing; sequencing was by immunoSEQ multiplex PCR. Altogether around 40,000 clones are present, about 80% being singletons, with the ten largest covering roughly 4%. Deletions cut 5 bases from V and 6 bases from J, with 7 bases between. The CDR3 is made up of 12 amino acids. Germline CDR1 is SGHVS and CDR2 is FQNEAQ. As concerns this clone: What it binds is not known.

This sequence was found in an adult with an advanced solid tumor such as melanoma, head and neck, liver or kidney cancer. This rearrangement joins TRBV7-8 to TRBJ2-2, with D uncertain. The sample here was CD4+ or CD8+ T cells sorted from blood, taken in a trial of the OX40 agonist ivuxolimab. CDR3 amino acids: CASSTVAGELFF. Written as DNA, the CDR3 is TGTGCCAGCAGCACTGTGGCCGGGGAGCTGTTTTTT.